Below, 14 T cell receptor beta chains from the same sample are listed, as sequenced in a study of T cells in Graves' hyperthyroidism and ophthalmopathy. There were TCR beta CDR3 regions amplified from RNA transcripts. The study used the HTBI primer set for a first-round RT-PCR of the TCR CDR3. MiXCR, run by TCRdb on the multiplex PCR reads, gives a single entry per CDR3 protein. The table lists 500,000 to 750,000 distinct CDR3 sequences, over 12% of them singletons. The sample taken for sequencing was blood. All receptors come from a woman between 18 and 30 years old with Graves' ophthalmopathy.

The J gene is TRBJ2-5, the V gene TRBV20-1; 10 bases align to TRBD1. The CDR3 is 13 amino acids. After removal of 6 bases from V and 4 bases from J, the junction contained 5 bases not matched to a gene. Germline-derived CDR1 and CDR2 are DFQATT and SNEGSKA (reference sequence). Here the CDR3 reads CSAGQGLGETQYF. DNA of the CDR3: TGCAGTGCGGGACAGGGGTTGGGAGAGACCCAGTACTTC.

This clonotype was recorded many times. The chain employs TRBV13 and TRBJ1-1, with D possibly matching TRBD1 (5 bases). This CDR3 is 14 amino acids long. The germline gives CDR1 PRHDT, CDR2 FYEKMQ (reference sequence). Trimming shortened V by 0 bases and J by 1 base, and 6 bases separated the two germline ends. The CDR3 is CASSLGRGNTEAFF. Written as DNA, the CDR3 is TGTGCCAGCAGCTTAGGGAGGGGGAACACTGAAGCTTTCTTT.

The V call is TRBV24-1, the J call TRBJ1-2; D unresolved. Germline loops: CDR1 KGHDR, CDR2 SFDVKD. This CDR3 spans 12 amino acids. Trimming took 3 bases from V and 5 from J, leaving 6 bases between them. CDR3 bases: TGTGCCACCAGTGATCACAAGTATGGCTACACCTTC. Its protein is CATSDHKYGYTF.

In its sample, this clonotype was seen many times. The chain uses TRBV20-1 and TRBJ2-7; 10 nucleotides agree with TRBD1. The CDR3 is 15 amino acids. V lost 2 bases and J lost 5; bases outside the gene matches: 9. Germline V CDR1 and CDR2: DFQATT, SNEGSKA (reference sequence). CDR3 in amino acids: CSARSEEDRGDEQYF. In DNA, the CDR3 is TGCAGTGCTAGAAGTGAGGAGGACAGGGGGGACGAGCAGTACTTC.

There are many counts of this clonotype. Here the CDR3 reads CASSSDRLGEKLFF. CDR3 DNA: TGTGCCAGCAGCTCGGACCGTTTAGGGGAAAAACTGTTTTTT. V and J are TRBV7-9 and TRBJ1-4; D remains ambiguous. The V end was cut by 4 bases, the J end by 8 bases, with 14 bases between. Germline V CDR1 and CDR2: SEHNR, FQNEAQ (reference sequence). The CDR3 has 14 amino acids. The full variable domain, in which reference TRBV7-9 and TRBJ1-4 provide the parts outside the CDR3, is DTGVSQNPRHKITKRGQNVTFRCDPISEHNRLYWYRQTLGQGPEFLTYFQNEAQLEKSRLLSDRFSAERPKGSFSTLEIQRTEQGDSAMYLCASSSDRLGEKLFFGSGTQLSVL.

This clonotype occurred a few times. The chain couples TRBV28 to TRBJ2-7; D may match TRBD1 or TRBD2 (6 bases each). V shed 7 bases and J shed 7 bases, with 14 bases lying between them. From germline, CDR1 is MDHEN and CDR2 SYDVKM. This CDR3 spans 12 amino acids. The CDR3 DNA is TGTGCCAGCACAGTAGGGGGGAAGGAGCAGTACTTC. Its protein is CASTVGGKEQYF.

The chain joins TRBV20-1 to TRBJ1-2, with D tentatively TRBD1 (5 bases). This CDR3 contains 15 residues. The germline CDR1 and CDR2 sequences are DFQATT and SNEGSKA (reference sequence). Trimming left V 0 bases short and J 0 bases short, with 11 bases between. CDR3 DNA: TGCAGTGCTAGAGAGGGGCGACAGACTAACTATGGCTACACCTTC. It codes for CSAREGRQTNYGYTF.

To note about this clonotype: A much larger clone lies one base from this, so it may be a read error. V gene TRBV7-9 combines with J gene TRBJ2-1; maybe TRBD2 (6 bases). V shed 5 bases and J shed 10 bases, with 18 bases lying between them. Germline-derived CDR1 and CDR2 are SEHNR and FQNEAQ (reference sequence). This CDR3 contains 14 residues. The DNA for the CDR3 is TGTGCCAGCAGCCTCACCAAAAGGGAGGTAGAGCAGTTCTTC. Its translation is CASSLTKREVEQFF.

This clonotype has at least ten counts. This chain joins TRBV6-1 and TRBJ2-7; no firm D call. Germline assignment: CDR1 MNHNS and CDR2 SASEGT. The V and J ends lost 0 bases and 7 bases respectively, with 4 bases between them. This CDR3 has 11 residues. CDR3 DNA sequence: TGTGCCAGCAGTGAAGCGTTGGAGCAGTACTTC. This gives the protein CASSEALEQYF.

This clonotype showed up many times. The J gene is TRBJ1-5, the V gene TRBV6-2 or TRBV6-3; D remains unclear. The CDR3 is made up of 16 amino acids. The germline V gene encodes CDR1 MNHEY and CDR2 SVGEGT. V shed 0 bases and J shed 1 base, with 10 bases lying between them. The CDR3 region has the DNA TGTGCCAGCAGTTACTCATCGTGGGGAAGCAATCAGCCCCAGCATTTT. This encodes CASSYSSWGSNQPQHF.

The sample holds many counts of this clonotype. The V call is TRBV10-3, the J call TRBJ2-5; either TRBD1 or TRBD2 may supply D (5 bases each). The germline V gene has CDR1 ENHRY and CDR2 SYGVKD. V lost 5 bases to trimming and J lost 9 bases, with 13 bases between them. The CDR3 is 12 residues long. The CDR3 region is CAISSGTAPQYF. The DNA for the CDR3 is TGTGCCATCAGTTCAGGGACCGCTCCCCAGTACTTC.

The chain joins TRBV9 to TRBJ2-5, with 9 bases identical to TRBD1. The CDR3 spans 14 residues. V lost 3 bases, J lost 5 bases, and 5 bases stayed unmatched. Germline CDR1 and CDR2: SGDLS and YYNGEE. CDR3 nucleotides: TGTGCCAGCAGCGAAAACAGGGGGCTCGAGACCCAGTACTTC. Translating gives CASSENRGLETQYF. Full variable domain (remainder filled in from reference TRBV9 and TRBJ2-5): DSGVTQTPKHLITATGQRVTLRCSPRSGDLSVYWYQQSLDQGLQFLIQYYNGEERAKGNILERFSAQQFPDLHSELNLSSLELGDSALYFCASSENRGLETQYFGPGTRLLVL.

This clonotype was observed a handful of times. The chain carries TRBV20-1 and TRBJ2-1, with TRBD2 as a possible D gene (6 bases). This CDR3 spans 13 amino acids. Trimming removed 0 bases from V and 12 bases from J, with 15 bases in between. CDR1 is DFQATT, CDR2 SNEGSKA, per germline (reference sequence). The DNA of the CDR3 is TGCAGTGCTAGAGAGGTAGCGGTTATTGGGCAGTTCTTC. Amino acid sequence: CSAREVAVIGQFF.

On this clonotype: Since a much larger clone is just one base distant, this may be a read error. The chain couples TRBV7-9 to TRBJ2-5; possible D gene TRBD2, 7 bases. CDR3 length: 14 residues. CDR1 is SEHNR, CDR2 FQNEAQ, per germline (reference sequence). CDR3 in DNA: TGTGCCGGCAGCTCGGGGGGCTACCAAGAGACCCAGTACTTC. This encodes CAGSSGGYQETQYF.